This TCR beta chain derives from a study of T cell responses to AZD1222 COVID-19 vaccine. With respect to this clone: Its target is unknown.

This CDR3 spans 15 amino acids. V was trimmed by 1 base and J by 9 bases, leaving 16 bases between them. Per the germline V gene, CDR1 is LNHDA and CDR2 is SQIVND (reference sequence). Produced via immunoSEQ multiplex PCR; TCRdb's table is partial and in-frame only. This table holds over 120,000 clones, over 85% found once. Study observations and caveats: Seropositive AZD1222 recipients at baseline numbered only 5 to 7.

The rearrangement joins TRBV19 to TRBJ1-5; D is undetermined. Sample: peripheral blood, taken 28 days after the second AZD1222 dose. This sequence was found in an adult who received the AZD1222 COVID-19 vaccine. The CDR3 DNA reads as TGTGCCAGTAGTATAGGGACTCCATGGATTCGGCCCCAGCATTTT. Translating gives CASSIGTPWIRPQHF.